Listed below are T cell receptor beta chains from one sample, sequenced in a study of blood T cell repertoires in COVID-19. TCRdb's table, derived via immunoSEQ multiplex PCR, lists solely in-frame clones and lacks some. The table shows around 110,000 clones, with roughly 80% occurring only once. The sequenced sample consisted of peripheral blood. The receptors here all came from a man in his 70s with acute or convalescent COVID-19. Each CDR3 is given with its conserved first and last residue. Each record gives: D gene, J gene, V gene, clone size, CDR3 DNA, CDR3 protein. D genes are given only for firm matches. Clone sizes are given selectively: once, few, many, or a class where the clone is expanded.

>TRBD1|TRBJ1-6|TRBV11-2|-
TGTGCCAGCAGCAAAAGAGCACCGGGACAGTATAATTCACCCCTCCACTTT
CASSKRAPGQYNSPLHF
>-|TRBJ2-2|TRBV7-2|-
TGTGCCAGCAGCCCTGCGATTACCGGGGAGCTGTTTTTT
CASSPAITGELFF
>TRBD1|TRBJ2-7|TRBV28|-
TGTGCCAGCAGACAGGGGACCCACGAGCAGTACTTC
CASRQGTHEQYF
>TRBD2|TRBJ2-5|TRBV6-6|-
TGTGCCAGCAGTCCCCCCCGCGGACTAGCGGGCGAAGAGACCCAGTACTTC
CASSPPRGLAGEETQYF
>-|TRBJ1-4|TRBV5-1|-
TGCGCCAGCAGCCCGGCGGGGGGAAATGAAAAACTGTTTTTT
CASSPAGGNEKLFF
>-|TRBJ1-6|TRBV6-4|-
TGTGCCAGCAGAGACAGAGAGAATTCACCCCTCCACTTT
CASRDRENSPLHF
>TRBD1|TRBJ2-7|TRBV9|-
TGTGCCAGCAGCACTTGGGACAGGGGCTACGAGCAGTACTTC
CASSTWDRGYEQYF
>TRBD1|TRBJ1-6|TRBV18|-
TGTGCCAGCTCATCACAGCGGACAGGCAATTCACCCCTCCACTTT
CASSSQRTGNSPLHF
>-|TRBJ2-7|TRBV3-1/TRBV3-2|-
TGTGCCAGCAGCCAAGATCCGGGGTCCGAGCAGTACTTC
CASSQDPGSEQYF
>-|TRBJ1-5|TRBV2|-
TGTGCCAGCAGGGTGGGGCGGCAGCCCCAGCATTTT
CASRVGRQPQHF
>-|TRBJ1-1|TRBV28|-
TGTGCCAGCAGTCTCAGTCAGGGTGATGCTTTCTTT
CASSLSQGDAFF
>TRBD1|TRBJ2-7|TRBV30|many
TGTGCCTGGGGGACAGGGGGTTTGGGCGAGCAGTACTTC
CAWGTGGLGEQYF
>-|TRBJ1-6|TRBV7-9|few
TGTGCCAGCAGGGACGTCGGGACAACCAATTCACCCCTCCACTTT
CASRDVGTTNSPLHF
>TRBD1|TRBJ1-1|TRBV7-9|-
TGTGCCAGCAGCTCCCAAGGGGGCCAGCTTGAAGCTTTCTTT
CASSSQGGQLEAFF
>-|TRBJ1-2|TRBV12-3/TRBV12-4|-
TGTGCCAGCAGTTTCGGGGAGCGCTATGGCTACACCTTC
CASSFGERYGYTF
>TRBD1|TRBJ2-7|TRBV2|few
TGTGCCAGCAGTGAAATAGAACAGGGGGCTTACGAGCAGTACTTC
CASSEIEQGAYEQYF
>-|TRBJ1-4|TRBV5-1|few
TGCGCCAGCAGCTTGCCCCCAAATGAAAAACTGTTTTTT
CASSLPPNEKLFF
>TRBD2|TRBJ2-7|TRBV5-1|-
TGCGCCAGCAGCTTGGTACTAGCGGGAAGGGGCCGGGACGAGCAGTACTTC
CASSLVLAGRGRDEQYF
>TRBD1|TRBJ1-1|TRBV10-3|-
TGTGCCATCATGAGGACAGGGGAGACTGGTGAAGCTTTCTTT
CAIMRTGETGEAFF
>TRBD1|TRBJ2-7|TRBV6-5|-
TGTGCCAGCACGAGGGACAGTTCGTACGAGCAGTACTTC
CASTRDSSYEQYF
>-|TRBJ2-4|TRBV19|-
TGTGCCAGTAGTATTAGCCTGTCTCTAGCCAAAAACATTCAGTACTTC
CASSISLSLAKNIQYF
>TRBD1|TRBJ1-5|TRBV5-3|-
TGTGCCAGAAGCTTGGCCTCACAGGGGGGTCAGCCCCAGCATTTT
CARSLASQGGQPQHF
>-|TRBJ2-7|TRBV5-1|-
TGCGCCAGCAGCTTGGTTCCGGGGAGCTCCTACGAGCAGTACTTC
CASSLVPGSSYEQYF
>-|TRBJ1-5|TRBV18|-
TGTGCCAGCTCACTTATCCAGGGGATGGGTCAGCCCCAGCATTTT
CASSLIQGMGQPQHF
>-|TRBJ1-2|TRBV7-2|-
TGTGCCAGCAGCTTAGGCACAGGGAACTATGGCTACACCTTC
CASSLGTGNYGYTF
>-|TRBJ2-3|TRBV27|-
TGTGCCAGCAGTCTCTACTACCACCGCACAGATACGCAGTATTTT
CASSLYYHRTDTQYF
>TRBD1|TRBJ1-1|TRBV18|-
TGTGCCAGCTCACCTGGACAGGGGCAGAACACTGAAGCTTTCTTT
CASSPGQGQNTEAFF
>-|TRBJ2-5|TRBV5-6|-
TGTGCCAGCAGCGACAGGTTGGAGACCCAGTACTTC
CASSDRLETQYF
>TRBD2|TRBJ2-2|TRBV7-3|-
TGTGCCAGCAGCCCCCTGCTCGGGGGGTACGGGGAGCTGTTTTTT
CASSPLLGGYGELFF
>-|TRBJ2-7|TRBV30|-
TGTGCCTGGAGTTATGTACGCCTCCGTGGGGATCGACTACACGAGCAGTACTTC
CAWSYVRLRGDRLHEQYF
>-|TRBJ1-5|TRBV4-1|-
TGCGCCAGCAGCCAAGGGAGCCCGTGGGGCAATCAGCCCCAGCATTTT
CASSQGSPWGNQPQHF
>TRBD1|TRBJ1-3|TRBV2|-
TGTGCCAGCAGCTCCGGGACAGGAGGAAACACCATATATTTT
CASSSGTGGNTIYF
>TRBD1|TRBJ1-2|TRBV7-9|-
TGTGCCAGCAGCCCGACAGGGGGCAGTGGCTACACCTTC
CASSPTGGSGYTF
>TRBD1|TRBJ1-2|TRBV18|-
TGTGCCAGCTCACCGAGACAGGGGCAAAACTATGGCTACACCTTC
CASSPRQGQNYGYTF
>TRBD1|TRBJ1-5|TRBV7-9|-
TGTGCCAGCAGCCCCTCCTGGGACAGAGCTAATCAGCCCCAGCATTTT
CASSPSWDRANQPQHF
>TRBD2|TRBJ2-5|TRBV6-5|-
TGTGCCAGCAGGTCAGCGGGATTAGGGGAAGAGACCCAGTACTTC
CASRSAGLGEETQYF
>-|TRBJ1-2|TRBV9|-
TGTGCCAGCAGCGTCACCGGGACATCGAAAAATGGCTACACCTTC
CASSVTGTSKNGYTF
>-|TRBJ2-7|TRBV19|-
TGTGCCAGTAGTATCAATACAGGGTACGAGCAGTACTTC
CASSINTGYEQYF
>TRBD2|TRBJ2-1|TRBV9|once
TGTGCCAGCAGTGCCCCAGGGCTAGCGGGAGGAAATGAGCAGTTCTTC
CASSAPGLAGGNEQFF
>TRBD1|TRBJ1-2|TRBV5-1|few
TGCGCCAGCAGCGGCACCGGGACAGGGCTCGGCTACACCTTC
CASSGTGTGLGYTF
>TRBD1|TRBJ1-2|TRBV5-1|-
TGCGCCAGCAGCCCCGGGACAGCCTCCCTTAACTATGGCTACACCTTC
CASSPGTASLNYGYTF
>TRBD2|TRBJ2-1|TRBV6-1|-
TGTGCCAGCAGTGAGCGACTAGCGGGAAACTCCTACAATGAGCAGTTCTTC
CASSERLAGNSYNEQFF
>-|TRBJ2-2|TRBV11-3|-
TGTGCCAGCAGCCGGGGCACCGGGGAGCTGTTTTTT
CASSRGTGELFF
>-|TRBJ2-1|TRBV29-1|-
TGCAGCGTTGGAAGGGACATCATTTACAATGAGCAGTTCTTC
CSVGRDIIYNEQFF
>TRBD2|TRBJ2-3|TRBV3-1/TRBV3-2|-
TGTGCCAGCAGCCGGCGGGGGGAGGATACGCAGTATTTT
CASSRRGEDTQYF
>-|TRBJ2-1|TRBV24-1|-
TGTGCCACCAGTGACCCCGCCCACAGATACAATGAGCAGTTCTTC
CATSDPAHRYNEQFF
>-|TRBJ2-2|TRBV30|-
TGTGCCTGGAGTGTTGGTAGAGCCAAGCTGTTTTTT
CAWSVGRAKLFF
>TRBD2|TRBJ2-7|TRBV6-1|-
TGTGCCAGCAGTGAAGGGGTGACGGGGGGGCCTTACTCCTACGAGCAGTACTTC
CASSEGVTGGPYSYEQYF
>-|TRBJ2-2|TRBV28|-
TGTGCCAGTACGACAGGGAACACCGGGGAGCTGTTTTTT
CASTTGNTGELFF
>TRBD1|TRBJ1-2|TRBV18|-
TGTGCCAGCTCACCCGGTCTCACCGGGACAGGGAGTCGTGGCTACACCTTC
CASSPGLTGTGSRGYTF
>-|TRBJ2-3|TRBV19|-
TGTGCCAGTTCAAAAACTCAGGGCACAGATACGCAGTATTTT
CASSKTQGTDTQYF
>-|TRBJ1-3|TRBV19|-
TGTGCCAGCACCCAGAGAGGATCTGGAAACACCATATATTTT
CASTQRGSGNTIYF
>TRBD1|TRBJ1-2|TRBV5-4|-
TGTGCCAGCAGCTTACAGGGGGGAGGATATGGCTACACCTTC
CASSLQGGGYGYTF